This TCR beta chain was sequenced in a study of blood T cell repertoires in COVID-19. Background on the study: The United States, Italy and Spain supplied acute and convalescent COVID-19 samples. Nucleic acid was either cDNA or gDNA, and it came from T cells, B-cell-depleted T cells, or PBMCs.

Trimming left V 3 bases short and J 2 bases short, with 23 bases between. Per the germline V gene, CDR1 is GTSNPN and CDR2 is SVGIG (reference sequence). The CDR3 is made up of 17 amino acids. Measured with immunoSEQ multiplex PCR; TCRdb has only the in-frame clones, and not every one. The data contain about 140,000 clones, 85% of them singletons. This receptor was identified in a man aged 50-60 years with acute or convalescent COVID-19. Sequencing was done on a sample of peripheral blood. V gene TRBV30 combines with J gene TRBJ2-7; weak D call: TRBD1 (6 bases). The CDR3 spells CAWRDHRRTRGTYEQYF. CDR3 in DNA: TGTGCCTGGAGAGACCACCGGAGGACCAGGGGTACCTACGAGCAGTACTTC.